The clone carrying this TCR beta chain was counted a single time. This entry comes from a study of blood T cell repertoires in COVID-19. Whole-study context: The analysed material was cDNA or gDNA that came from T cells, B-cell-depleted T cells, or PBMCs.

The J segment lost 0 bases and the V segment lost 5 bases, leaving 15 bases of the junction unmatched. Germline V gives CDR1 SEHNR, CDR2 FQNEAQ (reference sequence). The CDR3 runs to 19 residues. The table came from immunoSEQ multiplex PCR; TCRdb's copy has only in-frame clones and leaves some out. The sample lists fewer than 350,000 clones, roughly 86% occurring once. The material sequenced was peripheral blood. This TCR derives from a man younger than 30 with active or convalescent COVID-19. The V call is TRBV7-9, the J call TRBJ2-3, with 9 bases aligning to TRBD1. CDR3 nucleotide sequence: TGTGCCAGCAGCCACCAAACCATCCGGACAGGGGAAAGCACAGATACGCAGTATTTT. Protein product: CASSHQTIRTGESTDTQYF. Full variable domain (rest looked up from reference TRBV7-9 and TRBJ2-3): DTGVSQNPRHKITKRGQNVTFRCDPISEHNRLYWYRQTLGQGPEFLTYFQNEAQLEKSRLLSDRFSAERPKGSFSTLEIQRTEQGDSAMYLCASSHQTIRTGESTDTQYFGPGTRLTVL.